This TCR beta chain was sequenced in a study of neurological immune-mediated disorders. TCRdb re-derived calls from the 5' RACE reads in MiXCR, one entry per CDR3 protein. The table records around 30,000 distinct CDR3 sequences, over 2% of them present only once. This clonotype was detected many times. Germline CDR1 and CDR2: ENHRY and SYGVKD. J was trimmed by 6 bases and V by 3 bases; bases with no gene match: 8. The length of the CDR3 is 16 residues. The unsorted libraries originated from 2 million PBMCs kept at -80 C. This rearrangement joins TRBV10-3 to TRBJ2-2, with 9 bases aligning to TRBD1. This TCR was sampled from a woman aged 45-65 years with multiple sclerosis. Sequenced sample: PBMCs. CDR3 DNA: TGTGCCATCAGTGAATTGGGACAGGGTACCGCCGGGGAGCTGTTTTTT. This sequence encodes CAISELGQGTAGELFF.